One sample yielded the 19 T cell receptor beta chains listed below, sequenced in a study of sequential checkpoint blockade in melanoma. As for treatment: randomized to nivolumab then ipilimumab (arm A) or the reverse (arm B). Sequenced by immunoSEQ multiplex PCR; TCRdb stores in-frame clones only, minus some. The sample has 9,500 to 15,000 clones; roughly 25% are singletons. Specimen: tumor tissue (inferred from file names), collected from a patient given nivolumab and ipilimumab in sequence. The source is a human donor with melanoma.

The chain uses TRBV28 and TRBJ1-5; 8 nucleotides line up with TRBD1. Germline values: CDR1 MDHEN, CDR2 SYDVKM. This CDR3 is built from 20 residues. Trimming removed 1 base from V and 4 bases from J; junction bases left unmatched: 18. The CDR3, as DNA: TGTGCCAGCAGTTTATACCCCGGCGCGGACAGGGATTCTTGGAATCAGCCCCAGCATTTT. Protein product: CASSLYPGADRDSWNQPQHF.

The V and J genes are TRBV29-1 and TRBJ1-2; D gene ambiguous. This CDR3 is 13 amino acids long. Germline loops: CDR1 SQVTM, CDR2 ANQGSEA. The V gene lost 4 bases and the J gene lost 0 bases, with 9 bases spanning the gap. The CDR3, as DNA: TGCAGCGTTGGATGGCCTTCTAACTATGGCTACACCTTC. Residues: CSVGWPSNYGYTF.

This chain links TRBV6-8 with TRBJ2-3; 11 bases map to TRBD1. J was trimmed by 6 bases and V by 5 bases; bases with no gene match: 10. CDR1 is MNHGY, CDR2 SAAAGT, per germline. The CDR3 contains 16 residues. This CDR3 is CASSPGQGARWDTQYF. CDR3 nucleotide sequence: TGTGCCAGCAGTCCTGGACAGGGGGCGCGTTGGGATACGCAGTATTTT.

The gene calls are TRBV23-1 and TRBJ2-4; perhaps TRBD2 as D (5 bases). TRBV23-1 qualifies as an ORF whose function is uncertain. The CDR3 is 14 amino acids. CDR3 protein: CAPGKHLAKNIQYF. The CDR3 region has the DNA TGCGCGCCCGGGAAACATCTAGCCAAAAACATTCAGTACTTC.

This clone has a handful of counts. The chain combines TRBV6-8 with TRBJ1-1; D not certain. Deletions cut 0 bases from V and 2 bases from J, with 13 bases between. This CDR3 is 16 amino acids long. Germline V lookup: CDR1 MNHGY, CDR2 SAAAGT. Written as DNA, the CDR3 is TGTGCCAGCAGTTACTCGTTGCCGGGGATTAACACTGAAGCTTTCTTT. This gives the protein CASSYSLPGINTEAFF.

The chain carries TRBV28 and TRBJ2-4, with D maybe TRBD1 (6 bases). The V end was cut by 7 bases, the J end by 3 bases, with 22 bases between. Germline CDR1 and CDR2: MDHEN and SYDVKM. CDR3 length: 17 amino acids. The CDR3 protein is CASTRWRVRGGKNIQYF. CDR3 bases: TGTGCCAGCACACGTTGGCGAGTCAGGGGCGGCAAAAACATTCAGTACTTC.

This chain joins TRBV5-1 and TRBJ1-2, with no clear D. Germline lookup yields CDR1 SGHRS and CDR2 YFSETQ. Trimming left V 0 bases short and J 2 bases short, with 17 bases between. The CDR3 is made up of 17 amino acids. The CDR3 DNA is TGCGCCAGCAGCTTGGACAGTTTCCGATCTTTGAACTATGGCTACACCTTC. Translating it yields CASSLDSFRSLNYGYTF.

This clone was recorded at least ten times. The chain carries TRBV11-3 and TRBJ1-5, with TRBD1 identical over 7 bases. The V gene's germline CDR1 is SGHNT and CDR2 YENEEA. V gave up 1 base and J gave up 3 bases; unmatched junction bases: 3. The length of the CDR3 is 15 residues. Written as DNA, the CDR3 is TGTGCCAGCAGCTTAGGGACAGGAATCAATCAGCCCCAGCATTTT. Translating it yields CASSLGTGINQPQHF.

This clone appeared a few times. This rearrangement joins TRBV18 to TRBJ2-3; TRBD2 matches at 8 bases. Germline loops: CDR1 KGHSH, CDR2 LQKENI. J lost 6 bases, V lost 5 bases, and 13 bases had no gene match. This CDR3 spans 16 amino acids. The CDR3 sequence: CASSFLAGGYMDTQYF. DNA for the CDR3: TGTGCCAGCTCATTCTTGGCGGGGGGCTACATGGATACGCAGTATTTT.

This clone has just a few counts. The chain carries TRBV6-8 and TRBJ2-3; no clear D. The V gene's germline CDR1 is MNHGY and CDR2 SAAAGT. Trimming took 5 bases from V and 0 from J, leaving 6 bases between them. CDR3 length: 13 amino acids. CDR3 nucleotides: TGTGCCAGCAGTGCCCTCAGCACAGATACGCAGTATTTT. This gives the protein CASSALSTDTQYF.

In DNA, the CDR3 is TGTGCCAGCAGCTTATCAGCAGGGCCGGGGCCTGAAGCTTTCTTT. It codes for CASSLSAGPGPEAFF. The rearrangement uses TRBV7-6 and TRBJ1-1; D is possibly TRBD1 (5 bases). Looked up from germline, CDR1 is SGHVS and CDR2 is FNYEAQ. The CDR3 contains 15 residues. Trimming took off 2 bases at V and 6 bases at J, with 16 bases between the two ends. Based on the CDR3 plus reference TRBV7-6 and TRBJ1-1, the full variable domain is GAGVSQSPRYKVTKRGQDVALRCDPISGHVSLYWYRQALGQGPEFLTYFNYEAQQDKSGLPNDRFSAERPEGSISTLTIQRTEQRDSAMYRCASSLSAGPGPEAFFGQGTRLTVV.

The V call is TRBV18, the J call TRBJ2-3; tentatively, D is TRBD1 (6 bases). The germline V gene has CDR1 KGHSH and CDR2 LQKENI. The CDR3 runs to 14 residues. V dropped 3 bases and J dropped 2 bases, with 9 bases sitting between them. The CDR3 region has the DNA TGTGCCAGCTCACCGGACAGTAACACAGATACGCAGTATTTT. Protein: CASSPDSNTDTQYF.

In its sample, this clone was seen a few times. The chain combines TRBV11-3 with TRBJ2-5; D unclear. Germline CDR1 and CDR2: SGHNT and YENEEA. The CDR3 runs to 16 residues. V was shortened by 5 bases and J by 5 bases, with 21 bases between the two germline ends. As DNA, the CDR3 is TGTGCCAGCAGCCCCGCCGTTGGCAGGCTGGGGGAGACCCAGTACTTC. It encodes CASSPAVGRLGETQYF.

In its sample, this clone ranks as medium-sized. The rearrangement joins TRBV11-3 to TRBJ2-5; TRBD1 matches 7 bases. The V and J ends lost 4 bases and 2 bases, in that order; junction bases with no gene match: 13. The CDR3 totals 17 residues. Looked up from germline, CDR1 is SGHNT and CDR2 is YENEEA. The CDR3 DNA reads TGTGCCAGCAGCTCTAATTCACAGGGGATCAATCAAGAGACCCAGTACTTC. This sequence encodes CASSSNSQGINQETQYF.

The CDR3 is CASSRMTGGGYEQYF. CDR3 DNA sequence: TGCGCCAGCAGCCGCATGACAGGGGGGGGCTACGAGCAGTACTTC. The rearrangement joins TRBV1 to TRBJ2-7; TRBD1 is taken as the D call from the table, unchecked against the DNA. TRBV1 is classified as a pseudogene. This CDR3 is built from 15 residues.

This chain uses TRBV19 with TRBJ1-3; D call uncertain. V dropped 7 bases and J dropped 2 bases, with 15 bases sitting between them. The CDR3 contains 15 residues. Germline assignment: CDR1 LNHDA and CDR2 SQIVND (reference sequence). CDR3 loop: CASKRVDSTGNTIYF. CDR3 nucleotide sequence: TGTGCCAGTAAGAGGGTAGATTCAACTGGAAACACCATATATTTT.

This chain uses TRBV29-1 with TRBJ2-1, with TRBD1 matching over 10 bases. The CDR3 is 14 amino acids. Germline V gene lookup returns CDR1 SQVTM and CDR2 ANQGSEA. V lost 3 bases and J lost 3; bases outside the gene matches: 2. The CDR3 nucleotides read TGCAGCGTTGATTGGGACAGGGGCTACAATGAGCAGTTCTTC. Translation gives CSVDWDRGYNEQFF.

This clone was recorded a few times. The gene calls are TRBV5-1 and TRBJ2-7; TRBD1 matches at 12 bases. The CDR3 is made up of 19 amino acids. V was pared by 0 bases and J by 5 bases, with 15 bases of the junction left unmatched. CDR1 SGHRS and CDR2 YFSETQ come from the germline V gene. CDR3 in DNA: TGCGCCAGCAGCTTGGGTTTGGGTCTTCCGGGACAGGGGGCGAACGAGCAGTACTTC. Residues: CASSLGLGLPGQGANEQYF.

The chain is built from TRBV6-8 and TRBJ1-5, with D possibly TRBD1 on 6 matching bases. CDR3 length equals 18 residues. CDR1 is MNHGY and CDR2 is SAAAGT in the germline V gene. V was cut by 6 bases and J by 0 bases, with 21 bases left in between. CDR3 DNA sequence: TGTGCCAGCAGCCCTACCTGGGTCAGGGGACATAGCAATCAGCCCCAGCATTTT. Encoded protein: CASSPTWVRGHSNQPQHF.